These 27 T cell receptor beta chains originate from one sample sequenced in a study of blood T cells in healthy people across ages. A sample-barcoded 5' primer and a J-beta primer mix were used in a second PCR of roughly 6 to 11 cycles. TCRdb passed the 5' RACE reads through MiXCR, listing each CDR3 protein once. Of over 1,300,000 distinct CDR3 sequences in the sample, roughly 60% were seen once. What was sequenced was blood. These receptors originate from a man younger than 35 in good health.

This chain links TRBV7-9 with TRBJ2-1; TRBD1 might be the D (6 bases). The CDR3 has 12 amino acids. Germline CDR1 and CDR2: SEHNR and FQNEAQ (reference sequence). Trimming left V 5 bases short and J 8 bases short, with 10 bases between. This CDR3 reads CASSTGLDEQFF. CDR3 nucleotide sequence: TGTGCCAGCAGCACAGGGCTCGATGAGCAGTTCTTC.

The V gene is TRBV4-3, the J gene TRBJ1-2; D is unclear. The CDR3 sequence is 16 residues long. V shed 4 bases and J shed 4 bases, with 19 bases lying between them. Germline values: CDR1 LGHNA, CDR2 YSLEER. This chain's CDR3 is CASSPAAAQVGYGYTF. CDR3 sequence (DNA): TGCGCCAGCAGCCCCGCGGCCGCCCAGGTGGGCTATGGCTACACCTTC.

This clonotype was seen only a few times. The rearrangement links TRBV20-1 to TRBJ2-7, with TRBD1 identical over 7 bases. CDR3 size: 13 residues. Germline CDR1 DFQATT, CDR2 SNEGSKA (reference sequence). The V segment lost 6 bases and the J segment 1 base; nucleotides outside the gene matches: 6. This chain's CDR3 is CSAPTGPSYEQYF. CDR3 DNA: TGCAGTGCCCCGACAGGGCCTTCCTACGAGCAGTACTTC.

The CDR3 DNA reads TGCAGTGCTAGAGATTCCTATAGCGGGGTGAGCTCCTACGAGCAGTACTTC. Translated: CSARDSYSGVSSYEQYF. The J gene is TRBJ2-7, the V gene TRBV20-1, with 8 nucleotides matching TRBD2. V trimming: 0 bases; J trimming: 0 bases; junction bases outside the gene matches: 10. CDR3 length equals 17 residues. The germline V gene has CDR1 DFQATT and CDR2 SNEGSKA (reference sequence).

J is TRBJ1-5 and V is TRBV4-1, with D uncertain. Trimming stripped 3 bases from V and 2 bases from J, with 8 bases between. This CDR3 region has 14 residues. Germline V gives CDR1 MGHRA, CDR2 YSYEKL. This chain's CDR3 is CASSHGRGNQPQHF. In DNA form, the CDR3 reads TGCGCCAGCAGCCATGGGCGTGGCAATCAGCCCCAGCATTTT.

V and J are TRBV27 and TRBJ2-1; 9 positions agree with TRBD2. Germline CDR1 reads MNHEY; CDR2 reads SMNVEV (reference sequence). The V gene end was trimmed by 7 bases and the J gene end by 5 bases; junction bases not matched to a gene: 6. The CDR3 is 14 residues long. In DNA form, the CDR3 reads TGTGCCAGCATTGAGACTAGCGGCCACAATGAGCAGTTCTTC. Protein product: CASIETSGHNEQFF.

A word on this clonotype: The germline gene is not matched at one end of the junction; a read error may be the cause. The J gene is TRBJ2-1, the V gene TRBV7-7, with 11 bases lining up with TRBD2. The CDR3 totals 16 residues. CDR1 is SSHAT and CDR2 is FNYEAQ in the germline V gene (reference sequence). The CDR3 protein is CASSRLAGFGRNEQFF. CDR3 bases: TGTGCTAGCAGTCGACTAGCGGGGTTTGGGAGGAATGAGCAGTTCTTC.

The chain recombines TRBV3-1 with TRBJ2-3; 8 nucleotides align to TRBD2. Losses at the gene ends were 4 bases for V and 6 bases for J; bases not matched to a gene: 9. This CDR3 region has 15 residues. The germline gives CDR1 LGHDT, CDR2 YNNKEL (reference sequence). This chain's CDR3 is CASSPKPGGADTQYF. Written as DNA, the CDR3 is TGTGCCAGCAGCCCTAAACCCGGGGGGGCCGATACGCAGTATTTT.

J is TRBJ2-2 and V is TRBV28; possibly TRBD2 for D (6 bases). This CDR3 comprises 13 residues. Germline V CDR1 and CDR2: MDHEN, SYDVKM. V dropped 6 bases and J dropped 4 bases, with 9 bases sitting between them. CDR3 sequence (DNA): TGTGCCAGCAGACAAGCGGGCACCGGGGAGCTGTTTTTT. It specifies CASRQAGTGELFF.

This clonotype was recorded at least ten times. The gene calls are TRBV29-1 and TRBJ2-7; tentatively, D is TRBD2 (6 bases). This CDR3 comprises 17 residues. Germline V lookup: CDR1 SQVTM, CDR2 ANQGSEA. V dropped 6 bases and J dropped 0 bases, with 24 bases sitting between them. The CDR3 coding sequence is TGCAGCGTGTTGTGGGGGGACCCAGGCGCAGACTCCTACGAGCAGTACTTC. Encoded protein: CSVLWGDPGADSYEQYF.

The V gene is TRBV27, the J gene TRBJ2-1; the match to TRBD2 covers 9 bases. Germline CDR1 reads MNHEY; CDR2 reads SMNVEV (reference sequence). The CDR3 extends over 16 amino acids. Trimming at V came to 3 bases and at J to 5 bases, leaving 8 bases not matched to a gene. This CDR3 reads CASSFSLAGVNNEQFF. CDR3 nucleotide sequence: TGTGCCAGCAGTTTTTCACTAGCGGGCGTTAACAATGAGCAGTTCTTC.

The chain uses TRBV2 and TRBJ2-1, with D maybe TRBD2 (6 bases). The CDR3 covers 13 residues. Germline CDR1 is SNHLY and CDR2 is FYNNEI. The V and J ends lost 6 bases and 7 bases respectively, with 13 bases between them. CDR3 region: CASREGGGNEQFF. The CDR3, as DNA: TGTGCCAGCAGGGAGGGTGGAGGGAATGAGCAGTTCTTC.

This clonotype was recorded a few times. The genes are TRBV6-5 and TRBJ2-7; D is unclear. V was clipped by 5 bases and J by 0 bases, with 14 bases between them. In germline, CDR1 is MNHEY, CDR2 SVGAGI. The CDR3 length is 15 residues. In nucleotides, the CDR3 is TGTGCCAGCAGTCCCCATCCATTAAGCTCCTACGAGCAGTACTTC. Amino acids: CASSPHPLSSYEQYF.

The chain recombines TRBV6-2 or TRBV6-3 with TRBJ2-2, with 8 bases that match TRBD1. This CDR3 has 15 residues. V shed 2 bases and J 3 bases; nucleotides not matched to a gene: 2. CDR1 MNHEY and CDR2 SVGEGT come from the germline V gene. The CDR3 loop is CASSYRTGHTGELFF. The CDR3 nucleotides read TGTGCCAGCAGTTACCGGACAGGGCACACCGGGGAGCTGTTTTTT.

The chain couples TRBV27 to TRBJ2-7; D perhaps matches TRBD1 (5 bases). The V gene lost 3 bases and the J gene lost 3 bases, with 9 bases spanning the gap. The CDR3 runs to 13 residues. Per the germline V gene, CDR1 is MNHEY and CDR2 is SMNVEV (reference sequence). The CDR3 sequence: CASSFGAYYEQYF. Written as DNA, the CDR3 is TGTGCCAGCAGTTTTGGGGCCTACTACGAGCAGTACTTC.

V usage is TRBV3-1 and J usage is TRBJ2-2; TRBD1 matches 7 bases. The CDR3 has 15 amino acids. V lost 9 bases, J lost 4 bases, and 11 bases stayed unmatched. The germline V gene has CDR1 LGHDT and CDR2 YNNKEL (reference sequence). The CDR3 is CARDRQGVGTGELFF. For the CDR3, the DNA is TGTGCCAGGGACCGACAGGGTGTCGGCACCGGGGAGCTGTTTTTT.

This clonotype was found a few times. This sequence joins TRBV20-1 and TRBJ2-4; perhaps TRBD1 as D (6 bases). The closer fit of TRBJ2-7 to the DNA end suggests the J call may be wrong. This CDR3 has 12 amino acids. The germline V gene has CDR1 DFQATT and CDR2 SNEGSKA (reference sequence). The CDR3 is CSANNQGNEQYF. CDR3 nucleotides: TGCAGTGCAAACAACCAGGGGAACGAGCAGTACTTC.

This clonotype was observed a handful of times. This rearrangement joins TRBV7-8 to TRBJ1-5; D might be TRBD1 (6 bases). The CDR3 has 13 residues. Trimming left V 1 base short and J 7 bases short, with 8 bases between. Germline CDR1 is SGHVS and CDR2 is FQNEAQ. CDR3 protein: CASSLDRVQPQHF. CDR3 sequence (DNA): TGTGCCAGCAGCTTAGACAGGGTCCAGCCCCAGCATTTT.

V gene TRBV7-9 combines with J gene TRBJ2-7; 8 positions agree with TRBD1. The CDR3 has 15 residues. V was pared by 1 base and J by 4 bases, with 6 bases of the junction left unmatched. Germline CDR1 and CDR2: SEHNR and FQNEAQ (reference sequence). This chain's CDR3 is CASSLVQGAPYEQYF. DNA of the CDR3: TGTGCCAGCAGCTTAGTCCAGGGGGCACCTTACGAGCAGTACTTC.

The chain recombines TRBV5-1 with TRBJ2-7; D gene unclear. V lost 4 bases to trimming and J lost 0 bases, with 14 bases between them. Per the germline V gene, CDR1 is SGHRS and CDR2 is YFSETQ. This CDR3 is built from 15 residues. The CDR3 spells CASSLPGVGSYEQYF. The DNA of the CDR3 is TGCGCCAGCAGCCTTCCTGGGGTTGGCTCCTACGAGCAGTACTTC.

This sequence joins TRBV20-1 and TRBJ1-5; no firm D call. With 7 bases removed from V and 0 bases from J, the gap between germline ends came to 7 bases. CDR1 is DFQATT and CDR2 is SNEGSKA in the germline V gene (reference sequence). This CDR3 comprises 12 residues. This CDR3 reads CSGENSNQPQHF. The CDR3 DNA follows: TGCAGTGGAGAGAATAGCAATCAGCCCCAGCATTTT.

A few counts support this clonotype. The V gene is TRBV12-3 or TRBV12-4, the J gene TRBJ1-4, with D hard to call. The CDR3 has 15 residues. V gave up 6 bases and J gave up 0 bases, with 11 bases separating them. The CDR3 loop reads CASSRLVATNEKLFF. CDR3 sequence (DNA): TGTGCCAGCAGCCGATTAGTTGCAACTAATGAAAAACTGTTTTTT.

This rearrangement joins TRBV12-3 or TRBV12-4 to TRBJ2-7; 7 bases are a match to TRBD2. Trimming cost V 7 bases and J 2 bases; bases outside gene matches: 5. This CDR3 contains 13 residues. CDR3 region: CASTLAAAYEQYF. The CDR3 bases are TGTGCCAGCACCCTAGCGGCGGCCTACGAGCAGTACTTC.

This clonotype has a handful of counts. This rearrangement joins TRBV7-2 to TRBJ2-7, with unresolved D. V was clipped by 6 bases and J by 0 bases, with 9 bases between them. Germline CDR1 reads SGHTA; CDR2 reads FQGNSA. The CDR3 is 13 residues long. DNA for the CDR3: TGTGCCAGCAGGGTAGCCAACTCCTACGAGCAGTACTTC. This encodes CASRVANSYEQYF.

This clonotype has just one count. This chain links TRBV20-1 with TRBJ2-7, with 7 bases identical to TRBD2. The germline gives CDR1 DFQATT, CDR2 SNEGSKA (reference sequence). The CDR3 sequence is 14 residues long. V shed 6 bases, J shed 7 bases, and the junction held 15 bases outside the gene matches. CDR3: CSATGGRETNEQYF. CDR3 bases: TGCAGTGCCACCGGAGGGCGGGAGACGAATGAGCAGTACTTC.

The CDR3 loop reads CAISELGVGYTF. CDR3 nucleotides: TGTGCCATCAGTGAGTTGGGGGTCGGCTACACCTTC. This chain joins TRBV10-3 and TRBJ1-2; tentatively, D is TRBD1 (5 bases). CDR3 size: 12 residues. Germline CDR1 and CDR2: ENHRY and SYGVKD. The ends were cut back, 1 base at V and 8 bases at J, with 8 bases in the middle.

Concerning this clonotype: Just one base apart from a much larger clone, this may be a read error. This chain links TRBV7-9 with TRBJ2-5, with D possibly being TRBD1 (6 bases). V was clipped by 5 bases and J by 2 bases, with 12 bases between them. Germline loops: CDR1 SEHNR, CDR2 FQNEAQ (reference sequence). This CDR3 spans 14 amino acids. The CDR3 sequence is CASSRDTGQETQYF. The CDR3, as DNA: TGTGCCAGCAGCCGGGACACGGGGCAAGAGACCCAGTACTTC. The full variable domain, in which reference TRBV7-9 and TRBJ2-5 provide the parts outside the CDR3, is DTGVSQNPRHKITKRGQNVTFRCDPISEHNRLYWYRQTLGQGPEFLTYFQNEAQLEKSRLLSDRFSAERPKGSFSTLEIQRTEQGDSAMYLCASSRDTGQETQYFGPGTRLLVL.